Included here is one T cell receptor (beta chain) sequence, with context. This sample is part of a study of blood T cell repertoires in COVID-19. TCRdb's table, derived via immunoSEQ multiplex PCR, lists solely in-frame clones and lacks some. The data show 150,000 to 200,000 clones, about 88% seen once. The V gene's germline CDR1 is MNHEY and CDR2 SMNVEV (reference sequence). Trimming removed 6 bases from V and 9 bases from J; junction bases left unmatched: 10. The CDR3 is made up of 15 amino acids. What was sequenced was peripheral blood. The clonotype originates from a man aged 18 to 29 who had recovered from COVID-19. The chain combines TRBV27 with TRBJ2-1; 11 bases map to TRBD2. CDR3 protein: CASRGVVAGGSEQFF. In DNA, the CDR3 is TGTGCCAGCAGGGGGGTGGTAGCGGGAGGGAGTGAGCAGTTCTTC.